This is a list of T cell receptor beta chains from one sample in a study of T cell responses to AZD1222 COVID-19 vaccine. The protocol was immunoSEQ multiplex PCR, while the TCRdb copy is restricted to in-frame clones and leaves out a portion. The repertoire holds over 100,000 clones, with almost 85% as singletons. Sequenced material: peripheral blood, taken 28 days after the second dose of the MenACWY control vaccine. The receptor source for this set is an adult who received the MenACWY meningococcal vaccine as a control. The CDR3 runs from the conserved cysteine through the conserved F or W. D genes are given only for firm matches. Size is stated for part of the rows, as once, few or many counts, or as a class when the clone is expanded.

clone size	D gene	V gene	J gene	CDR3 protein	CDR3 DNA
NA	NA	TRBV10-3	TRBJ2-1	CAISGGNSYNEQFF	TGTGCCATCAGTGGCGGAAACTCCTACAATGAGCAGTTCTTC
once	NA	TRBV7-6	TRBJ1-2	CASSLDPSEGLDGYTF	TGTGCCAGCAGCTTAGATCCCTCGGAGGGTTTAGATGGCTACACCTTC
NA	NA	TRBV5-1	TRBJ1-1	CASSLGPPRGAFF	TGCGCCAGCAGCTTGGGACCCCCTCGGGGAGCTTTCTTT
NA	NA	TRBV5-8	TRBJ1-5	CASSRRGAVNQPQHF	TGTGCCAGCAGCCGACGGGGGGCGGTCAATCAGCCCCAGCATTTT
NA	TRBD1	TRBV28	TRBJ1-2	CASSPPGTGIYGYTF	TGTGCCAGCAGCCCTCCTGGGACAGGGATCTATGGCTACACCTTC
NA	NA	TRBV6-5	TRBJ1-5	CASSTGFGQPQHF	TGTGCCAGCAGTACAGGGTTTGGGCAGCCCCAGCATTTT
NA	NA	TRBV6-6	TRBJ1-5	CASSYSGSNQPQHF	TGTGCCAGCAGTTACTCGGGGTCCAATCAGCCCCAGCATTTT
NA	NA	TRBV5-1	TRBJ1-2	CASSLESAGGYTF	TGCGCCAGCAGCTTGGAGTCCGCGGGTGGCTACACCTTC
NA	NA	TRBV6-1	TRBJ1-2	CASSENNYGGYGYTF	TGTGCCAGCAGTGAAAATAACTACGGGGGGTATGGCTACACCTTC
NA	NA	TRBV11-2	TRBJ1-4	CASSLGTATNEKLFF	TGTGCCAGCAGCTTAGGGACGGCAACTAATGAAAAACTGTTTTTT